This T cell receptor beta chain was obtained from a study of post-analysis software for immune sequencing data. Study results and caveats: There were a few TRBV segments more frequent in patients than controls, and TRBV5-6, TRBV5-1 and TRBV20-1 were among them.

Unique molecular identifiers were present in the TCR beta cDNA libraries. TCRdb itself ran the PCR reads through MiXCR, one entry per CDR3 protein. The sample has hundreds of thousands of distinct CDR3 sequences, 53% seen once; the top ten hold approximately 4.2%. There are 15 residues in the CDR3. Trimming removed 0 bases from V and 2 bases from J; junction bases left unmatched: 3. Germline assignment: CDR1 SGHTA and CDR2 FQGNSA. Points on this clonotype: No antigen is known for it.

This clonotype was obtained from a girl aged 5 to 17 with multiple sclerosis. Sequenced material: blood. The chain uses TRBV7-2 and TRBJ2-7; TRBD1 matches at 8 bases. The CDR3, as DNA: TGTGCCAGCAGCTTAGCGCAGGGGGCTGCCTACGAGCAGTACTTC. Translation gives CASSLAQGAAYEQYF.